Described below is a single TCR beta chain sequence and its context. This sample stems from a study of shared clonotypes between healthy human individuals. Repertoires were generated with immunoSEQ multiplex PCR, while TCRdb's copy carries only in-frame clones and drops some. The top ten clones hold 0.9% to 1.4% of a sample with 2 million to 2.5 million clones, about 94% of them seen once. The CDR3 sequence is 14 residues long. Germline CDR1 KGHSH, CDR2 LQKENI. Trimming stripped 2 bases from V and 2 bases from J, with 10 bases between. Positive CCR7 selection of CD45RO-negative cells yielded the naive CD8 cells, and terminally differentiated effector memory CD45RA+ cells were excluded.

V is TRBV18 and J is TRBJ2-7, with no clear D. The source material was naive CD8+ T cells sorted from blood. The sequence came from a man aged 18-30 years in good health. The CDR3 DNA sequence: TGTGCCAGCTCACCAGTGGACGGCACCTACGAGCAGTACTTC. Translated: CASSPVDGTYEQYF.